What follows are 17 T cell receptor beta chains derived from one specimen sequenced in a study of T cell responses to AZD1222 COVID-19 vaccine. Clones were read by immunoSEQ multiplex PCR, and TCRdb kept only the in-frame ones, dropping some. The repertoire holds approximately 130,000 clones, with approximately 80% as singletons. This specimen was peripheral blood, taken 28 days after the second AZD1222 dose. These receptors were obtained from an adult who received the AZD1222 COVID-19 vaccine.

The rearrangement joins TRBV28 to TRBJ1-2; D unclear. The V end lost 3 bases, the J end lost 2 bases, and 10 bases lay between the germline ends. The germline gives CDR1 MDHEN, CDR2 SYDVKM. This CDR3 is built from 14 residues. Written as DNA, the CDR3 is TGTGCCAGCAGTTTTCCCGACACAAACTATGGCTACACCTTC. Protein: CASSFPDTNYGYTF.

V and J are TRBV5-1 and TRBJ1-1; 8 bases line up with TRBD1. The trim removed 4 bases at V and 1 base at J, leaving 3 bases unmatched. The CDR3 is 14 amino acids. Germline loops: CDR1 SGHRS, CDR2 YFSETQ. The CDR3 sequence is CASSQDRENTEAFF. In DNA form, the CDR3 reads TGCGCCAGCAGCCAGGACAGGGAGAACACTGAAGCTTTCTTT.

The chain has TRBV4-1 and TRBJ2-4; D is unclear. Deletions cut 1 base from V and 2 bases from J, with 9 bases between. The CDR3 totals 15 residues. Per the germline V gene, CDR1 is MGHRA and CDR2 is YSYEKL. The chain's CDR3 is CASSQVGQSKNIQYF. The CDR3 DNA sequence: TGCGCCAGCAGCCAAGTAGGGCAGTCCAAAAACATTCAGTACTTC.

The chain joins TRBV6-2 or TRBV6-3 to TRBJ1-2, with a tentative D call TRBD1 (5 bases). Trimming pared 4 bases from V and 4 bases from J, leaving 13 bases between. The CDR3 has 14 amino acids. Per the germline V gene, CDR1 is MNHEY and CDR2 is SVGEGT. The CDR3 DNA sequence: TGTGCCAGCAGTTGGGGACCGGTAACCTATGGCTACACCTTC. It encodes CASSWGPVTYGYTF.

The rearrangement joins TRBV19 to TRBJ1-5; a weak D match, TRBD1 (6 bases). This CDR3 contains 14 residues. The V end was cut by 1 base, the J end by 7 bases, with 11 bases between. The germline V gene encodes CDR1 LNHDA and CDR2 SQIVND (reference sequence). The CDR3 protein is CASSIAGASQPQHF. CDR3 sequence (DNA): TGTGCCAGTAGTATAGCGGGGGCAAGCCAGCCCCAGCATTTT.

The gene calls are TRBV7-2 and TRBJ2-5; the match to TRBD1 covers 9 bases. V shed 4 bases, J shed 5 bases, and the junction held 5 bases outside the gene matches. Germline V gene sequence: CDR1 SGHTA, CDR2 FQGNSA. This CDR3 spans 14 amino acids. For the CDR3, the DNA is TGTGCCAGCAGCTCGGGACAGGGTGGGGAGACCCAGTACTTC. Amino acid sequence: CASSSGQGGETQYF.

The chain couples TRBV7-2 to TRBJ2-1, with unresolved D. Trimming left V 2 bases short and J 3 bases short, with 5 bases between. The CDR3 length is 13 residues. Germline V gene data show CDR1 as SGHTA and CDR2 as FQGNSA. DNA of the CDR3: TGTGCCAGCAGCTTAAGTTTCTACAATGAGCAGTTCTTC. Protein sequence: CASSLSFYNEQFF.

This clone was found once. The chain employs TRBV12-3 or TRBV12-4 and TRBJ1-2; no definite D call. The V and J ends lost 3 bases and 1 base respectively, with 6 bases between them. The CDR3 loop spans 13 amino acids. CDR3 sequence (DNA): TGTGCCAGCAGTTTTAACAGTAACTATGGCTACACCTTC. Its protein product is CASSFNSNYGYTF.

The chain carries TRBV7-2 and TRBJ1-1; TRBD1 agrees at 7 bases. This CDR3 region has 15 residues. Per the germline V gene, CDR1 is SGHTA and CDR2 is FQGNSA. V gave up 1 base and J gave up 0 bases; unmatched junction bases: 2. CDR3 bases: TGTGCCAGCAGCTTAGAAGGGACAGTGAACACTGAAGCTTTCTTT. Its translation is CASSLEGTVNTEAFF.

The chain couples TRBV7-2 to TRBJ1-2; perhaps TRBD1 as D (5 bases). This CDR3 has 18 residues. Germline V CDR1 and CDR2: SGHTA, FQGNSA. With 5 bases removed from V and 0 bases from J, the gap between germline ends came to 22 bases. The CDR3 nucleotides are TGTGCCAGCAGCCTGGGGCCGGGCAGGGTTATAGCTAACTATGGCTACACCTTC. Amino acid sequence: CASSLGPGRVIANYGYTF.

The rearrangement uses TRBV15 and TRBJ1-2, with D tentatively TRBD1 (6 bases). V lost 0 bases and J lost 3, with 8 bases in between. The CDR3 spans 14 residues. Germline CDR1 is LNHNV and CDR2 is YYDKDF (reference sequence). The CDR3 DNA reads TGTGCCACCAGCAGAGATCAGGGGCACTATGGCTACACCTTC. It encodes CATSRDQGHYGYTF.

V and J are TRBV3-1 (or the pseudogene TRBV3-2) and TRBJ1-4, with TRBD1 identical over 10 bases. Losses at the gene ends were 1 base for V and 6 bases for J; bases not matched to a gene: 2. Germline V gene lookup returns CDR1 LGHDT and CDR2 YNNKEL (reference sequence). There are 15 residues in the CDR3. CDR3: CASSQGDRGDEKLFF. The CDR3 coding sequence is TGTGCCAGCAGCCAAGGGGACAGGGGAGATGAAAAACTGTTTTTT.

The gene calls are TRBV11-2 and TRBJ1-1; no definite D call. The germline V and J ends were trimmed by 3 bases and 1 base, with 9 bases remaining between them. Germline CDR1 reads SGHAT; CDR2 reads FQNNGV. This CDR3 comprises 14 residues. The CDR3 nucleotides are TGTGCCAGCAGCTTCCAAATACAGAACACTGAAGCTTTCTTT. This encodes CASSFQIQNTEAFF.

This sequence joins TRBV7-2 and TRBJ2-7; a weak D match, TRBD1 (6 bases). The CDR3 totals 14 residues. Per the germline V gene, CDR1 is SGHTA and CDR2 is FQGNSA. V lost 4 bases and J lost 7, with 17 bases in between. CDR3 nucleotide sequence: TGTGCCAGCAGCTACGCAAACAGGGTCGGAGAGCAGTACTTC. This translates into CASSYANRVGEQYF. Combining the CDR3 with reference TRBV7-2 and TRBJ2-7 gives the whole variable domain GAGVSQSPSNKVTEKGKDVELRCDPISGHTALYWYRQSLGQGLEFLIYFQGNSAPDKSGLPSDRFSAERTGGSVSTLTIQRTQQEDSAVYLCASSYANRVGEQYFGPGTRLTVT.

V usage is TRBV5-1 and J usage is TRBJ1-3, with a possible D match to TRBD1 (5 bases). Trimming took off 4 bases at V and 4 bases at J, with 6 bases between the two ends. This CDR3 spans 12 amino acids. Germline V gene lookup returns CDR1 SGHRS and CDR2 YFSETQ. The CDR3 region is CASSRDGNTIYF. The CDR3 region has the DNA TGCGCCAGCAGCAGGGACGGAAACACCATATATTTT. Filled out from reference TRBV5-1 and TRBJ1-3, the complete variable domain reads KAGVTQTPRYLIKTRGQQVTLSCSPISGHRSVSWYQQTPGQGLQFLFEYFSETQRNKGNFPGRFSGRQFSNSRSEMNVSTLELGDSALYLCASSRDGNTIYFGEGSWLTVV.

The J gene is TRBJ1-3, the V gene TRBV5-1; 7 bases match TRBD1. CDR1 and CDR2 (germline): SGHRS, YFSETQ. V was pared by 5 bases and J by 2 bases, with 7 bases of the junction left unmatched. The CDR3 totals 15 residues. CDR3 in DNA: TGCGCCAGCAGTCTGAAGACAGGGCCTGGAAACACCATATATTTT. This codes for CASSLKTGPGNTIYF.

The chain couples TRBV7-2 to TRBJ2-7; 7 bases fit TRBD1. J lost 3 bases, V lost 2 bases, and 16 bases had no gene match. The CDR3 spans 18 residues. Looked up from germline, CDR1 is SGHTA and CDR2 is FQGNSA. In nucleotides, the CDR3 is TGTGCCAGCAGCTTACCGACAGGGTACCCAGCACTGGACTACGAGCAGTACTTC. Translated: CASSLPTGYPALDYEQYF. Variable domain in full (rest from reference TRBV7-2 and TRBJ2-7): GAGVSQSPSNKVTEKGKDVELRCDPISGHTALYWYRQSLGQGLEFLIYFQGNSAPDKSGLPSDRFSAERTGGSVSTLTIQRTQQEDSAVYLCASSLPTGYPALDYEQYFGPGTRLTVT.